The source of this T cell receptor beta chain is a study of blood T cell repertoires in COVID-19. Study information: Whether acute or convalescent, the COVID-19 samples came from the United States, Italy and Spain. PBMCs, B-cell-depleted T cells, or T cells provided the cDNA or gDNA that made up the material.

Germline CDR1 is MNHEY and CDR2 is SVGAGI. V was trimmed by 6 bases and J by 0 bases, leaving 3 bases between them. The CDR3 runs to 12 residues. Generated by immunoSEQ multiplex PCR, the TCRdb table keeps only in-frame clones and is missing some. The table shows fewer than 350,000 clones, with about nine tenths occurring only once. The chain couples TRBV6-5 to TRBJ1-5; D is ambiguous. The sample consisted of peripheral blood. The TCR originated in a woman aged 25 to 39 with COVID-19, enrolled during active disease. The CDR3 loop reads CASRLSNQPQHF. Here the CDR3 DNA reads TGTGCCAGCAGACTTAGCAATCAGCCCCAGCATTTT.